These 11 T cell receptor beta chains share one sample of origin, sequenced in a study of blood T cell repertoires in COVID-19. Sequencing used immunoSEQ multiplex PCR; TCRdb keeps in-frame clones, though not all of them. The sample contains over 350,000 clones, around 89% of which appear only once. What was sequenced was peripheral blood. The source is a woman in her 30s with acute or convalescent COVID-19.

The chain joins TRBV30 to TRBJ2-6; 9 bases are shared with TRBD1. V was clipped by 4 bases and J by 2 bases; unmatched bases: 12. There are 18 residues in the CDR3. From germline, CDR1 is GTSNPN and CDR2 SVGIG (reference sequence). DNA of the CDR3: TGTGCCTGGATTACTCCGGGACAGGGATATGCTGGGGCCAACGTCCTGACTTTC. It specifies CAWITPGQGYAGANVLTF.

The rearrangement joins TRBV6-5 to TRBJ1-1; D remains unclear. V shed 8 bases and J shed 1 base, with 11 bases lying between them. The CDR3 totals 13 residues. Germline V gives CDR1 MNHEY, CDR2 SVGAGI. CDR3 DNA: TGTGCCAGCTCTTCCCAGAAGAACACTGAAGCTTTCTTT. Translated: CASSSQKNTEAFF.

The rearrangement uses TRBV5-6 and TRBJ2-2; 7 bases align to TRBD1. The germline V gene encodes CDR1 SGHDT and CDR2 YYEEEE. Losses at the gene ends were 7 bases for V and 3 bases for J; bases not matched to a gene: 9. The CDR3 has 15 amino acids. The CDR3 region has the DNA TGTGCCAGCCGGAGACAGGGAAGCTACACCGGGGAGCTGTTTTTT. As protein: CASRRQGSYTGELFF.

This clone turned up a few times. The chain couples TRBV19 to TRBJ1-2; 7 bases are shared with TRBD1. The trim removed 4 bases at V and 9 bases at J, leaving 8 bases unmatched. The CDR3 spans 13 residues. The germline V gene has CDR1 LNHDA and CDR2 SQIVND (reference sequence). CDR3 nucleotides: TGTGCCAGTAGTAAAAGACAGGGAATGAGCTACACCTTC. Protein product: CASSKRQGMSYTF.

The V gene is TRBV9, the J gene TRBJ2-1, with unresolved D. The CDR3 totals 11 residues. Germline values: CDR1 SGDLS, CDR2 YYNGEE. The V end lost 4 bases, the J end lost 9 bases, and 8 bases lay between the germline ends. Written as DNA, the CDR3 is TGTGCCAGCAGCTCACAGACTGAGCAGTTCTTC. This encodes CASSSQTEQFF.

The CDR3 is CASSPDRGPTKFEQFF. CDR3 DNA sequence: TGTGCCAGCTCACCCGACAGGGGACCTACTAAATTTGAGCAGTTCTTC. The rearrangement uses TRBV18 and TRBJ2-1, with 8 nucleotides matching TRBD1. V shed 3 bases and J 9 bases; nucleotides not matched to a gene: 13. CDR3 length: 16 residues. CDR1 is KGHSH, CDR2 LQKENI, per germline.

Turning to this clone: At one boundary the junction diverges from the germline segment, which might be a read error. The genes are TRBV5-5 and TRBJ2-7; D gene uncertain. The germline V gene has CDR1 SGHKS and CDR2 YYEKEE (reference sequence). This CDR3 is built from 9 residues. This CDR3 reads CASGNPGNF. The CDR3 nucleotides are TGTGCCAGCGGAAATCCAGGAAACTTC.

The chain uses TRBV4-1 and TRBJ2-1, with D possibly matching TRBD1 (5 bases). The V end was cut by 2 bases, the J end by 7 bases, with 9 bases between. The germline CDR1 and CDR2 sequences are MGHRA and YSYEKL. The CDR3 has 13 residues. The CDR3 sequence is CASSQLAGNEQFF. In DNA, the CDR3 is TGCGCCAGCAGCCAATTGGCAGGGAATGAGCAGTTCTTC.

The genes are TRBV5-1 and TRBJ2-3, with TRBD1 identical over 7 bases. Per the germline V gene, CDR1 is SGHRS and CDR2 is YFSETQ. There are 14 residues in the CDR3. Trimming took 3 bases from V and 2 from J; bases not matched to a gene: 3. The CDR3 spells CASSSGQYTDTQYF. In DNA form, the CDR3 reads TGCGCCAGCAGCTCGGGACAGTACACAGATACGCAGTATTTT.

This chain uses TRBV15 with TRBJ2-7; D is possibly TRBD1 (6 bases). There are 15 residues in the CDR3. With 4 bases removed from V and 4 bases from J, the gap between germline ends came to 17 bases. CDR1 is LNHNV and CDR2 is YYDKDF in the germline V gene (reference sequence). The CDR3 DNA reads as TGTGCCACCAGCATCCGAGGGGGTCCCATATACGAGCAGTACTTC. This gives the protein CATSIRGGPIYEQYF.

CDR3 bases: TGTGCCAGCAGCCCCGATCAGAGGGCGAACTATGGCTACACCTTC. Its translation is CASSPDQRANYGYTF. The chain links TRBV7-9 to TRBJ1-2; D ambiguous. The CDR3 has 15 amino acids. Germline CDR1 is SEHNR and CDR2 is FQNEAQ (reference sequence). The V end was cut by 5 bases, the J end by 2 bases, with 15 bases between.